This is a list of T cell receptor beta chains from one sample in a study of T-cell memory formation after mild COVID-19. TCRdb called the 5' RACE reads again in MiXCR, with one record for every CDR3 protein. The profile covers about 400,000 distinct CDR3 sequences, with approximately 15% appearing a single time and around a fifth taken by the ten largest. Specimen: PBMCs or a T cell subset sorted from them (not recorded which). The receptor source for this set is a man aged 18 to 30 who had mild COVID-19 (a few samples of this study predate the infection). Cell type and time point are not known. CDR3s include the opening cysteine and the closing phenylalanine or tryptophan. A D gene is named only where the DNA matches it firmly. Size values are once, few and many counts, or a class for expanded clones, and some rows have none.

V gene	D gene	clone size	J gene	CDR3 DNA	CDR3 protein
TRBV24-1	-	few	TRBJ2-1	TGTGCCACCAGTGACCCGACAGCCTACAATGAGCAGTTCTTC	CATSDPTAYNEQFF
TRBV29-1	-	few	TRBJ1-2	TGCAGCGTTGAAAGCGGGGGCGGTGGCTACACCTTC	CSVESGGGGYTF
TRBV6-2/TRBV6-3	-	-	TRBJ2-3	TGTGCCAGCAGCTCCGTTGTGGCGGATACGCAGTATTTT	CASSSVVADTQYF
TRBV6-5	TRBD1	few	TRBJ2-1	TGTGCCAGCAGTTATCCCGGGACAGGGGAACAGTTCTTC	CASSYPGTGEQFF
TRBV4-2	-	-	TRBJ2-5	TGTGCCAGCAGCCAAGCGGTGGGCCAGGGACGATGGGAGACCCAGTACTTC	CASSQAVGQGRWETQYF
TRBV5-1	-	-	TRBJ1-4	TGTGCCAGCAGCTCGAGAATACAGGGCTCCGGGAATGAAAAACTGTTTTTT	CASSSRIQGSGNEKLFF
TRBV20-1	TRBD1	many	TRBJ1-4	TGCAGTGCTAGAGATAGGACAGGGGGTGAAAAACTGTTTTTT	CSARDRTGGEKLFF
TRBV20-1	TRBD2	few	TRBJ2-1	TGCAGTGCTAGAGATGATTTAGGGACTAGCGGGGGAGGAACCTACAATGAGCAGTTCTTC	CSARDDLGTSGGGTYNEQFF
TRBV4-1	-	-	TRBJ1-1	TGCGCCAGCAGCCAAGATTTCAATCGGGCTTTCTGGGGTGAAGCTTTCTTT	CASSQDFNRAFWGEAFF
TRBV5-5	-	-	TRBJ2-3	TGTGCCAGCACCTTGGAAACAGATACGCAGTATTTT	CASTLETDTQYF
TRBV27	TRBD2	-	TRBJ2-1	TGTGCCAGCAGGATGGGACTAGCGGGGACCAATGAGCAGTTCTTC	CASRMGLAGTNEQFF
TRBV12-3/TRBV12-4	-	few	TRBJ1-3	TGTGCCAGCAGTTTGATGGACACCATATATTTT	CASSLMDTIYF
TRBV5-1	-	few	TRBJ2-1	TGCGCCAGCAGCCGACTGCTTGGGCGCCATGAGCAGTTCTTC	CASSRLLGRHEQFF
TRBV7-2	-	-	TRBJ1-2	TGTGCCAGCAGCTTGACCCGTTCCAGGGGCTACACCTTC	CASSLTRSRGYTF
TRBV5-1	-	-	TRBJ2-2	TGCGCCAGCAGCTTGGACACAGGCGCGAACACCGGGGAGCTGTTTTTT	CASSLDTGANTGELFF
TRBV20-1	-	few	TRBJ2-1	TGCAGTGCTAGAGCTCACCGGGACTCCGCGAGCTCCTACAATGAGCAGTTCTTC	CSARAHRDSASSYNEQFF
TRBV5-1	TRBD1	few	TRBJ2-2	TGCGCCAGCAGCGTCGGACAGGGGGCGCCCACCGGGGAGCTGTTTTTT	CASSVGQGAPTGELFF
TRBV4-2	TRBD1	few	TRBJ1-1	TGTGCCAGCAGCCAAGATAGGCGGGACAGTGAAGCTTTCTTT	CASSQDRRDSEAFF
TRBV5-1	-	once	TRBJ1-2	TGCGCCAGCAGCTTGGCCAACAGGAACTATGGCTACACCTTC	CASSLANRNYGYTF
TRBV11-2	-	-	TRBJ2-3	TGTGCCAGCAGTGAGTGGACAGATACGCAGTATTTT	CASSEWTDTQYF
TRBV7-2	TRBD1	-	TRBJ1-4	TGTGCCAGCAGCTTAGTATCAGGGGGTGGCGAAAAACTGTTTTTT	CASSLVSGGGEKLFF
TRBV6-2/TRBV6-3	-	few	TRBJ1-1	TGTGCCAGCTGCGACCGGGCGAACACTGAAGCTTTCTTT	CASCDRANTEAFF
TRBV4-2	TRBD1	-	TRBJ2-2	TGTGCCAGCAGCCGAGACCGGGACAGGGTTGGCGGGGAGCTGTTTTTT	CASSRDRDRVGGELFF
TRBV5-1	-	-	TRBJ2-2	TGCGCCAGCAGCTTGGCGGCGTTTAGTGGGGAGCTGTTTTTT	CASSLAAFSGELFF
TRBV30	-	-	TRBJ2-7	TGTGCCTGGAGTGTGGGGGCTGTTGGCGCCTACGAGCAGTACTTC	CAWSVGAVGAYEQYF
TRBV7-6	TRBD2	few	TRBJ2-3	TGTGCCAGCAGCGGGACTAGTAGCACAGATACGCAGTATTTT	CASSGTSSTDTQYF
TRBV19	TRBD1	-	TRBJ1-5	TGTGCCAGTAGCTCGGGACAGGCTTATCAGCCCCAGCATTTT	CASSSGQAYQPQHF
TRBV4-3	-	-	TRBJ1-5	TGCGCCAGCAGCCAAGACTTTGCAGGGGGCAATCAGCCCCAGCATTTT	CASSQDFAGGNQPQHF
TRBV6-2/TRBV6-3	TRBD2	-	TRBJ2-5	TGTGCCAGCAGACGATTTAGCGGGAGCCAAGAGACCCAGTACTTC	CASRRFSGSQETQYF